What follows are 3 T cell receptor beta chains derived from one specimen sequenced in a study of OX40 agonist ivuxolimab in advanced cancers. TCRdb's table, derived via immunoSEQ multiplex PCR, lists solely in-frame clones and lacks some. Here the sample spans tens of thousands of clones, 70% to 90% being singletons. Material: CD4+ or CD8+ T cells sorted from blood, obtained in a trial of the OX40 agonist ivuxolimab. These receptors came from an adult with an advanced solid tumor such as melanoma, head and neck, liver or kidney cancer.

V is TRBV13 and J is TRBJ1-2, with 10 bases matching TRBD1. The CDR3 has 14 amino acids. V shed 6 bases and J 6 bases; nucleotides not matched to a gene: 7. In germline, CDR1 is PRHDT, CDR2 FYEKMQ (reference sequence). In DNA form, the CDR3 reads TGTGCCAGCAGTTTCCGGGGGACAGGGGATGGCTACACCTTC. Protein: CASSFRGTGDGYTF.

This clone was recorded a few times. Within the sample, other DNA sequences also encode this same CDR3. The gene calls are TRBV20-1 and TRBJ1-1, with D hard to call. Deletions cut 3 bases from V and 2 bases from J, with 4 bases between. Germline lookup yields CDR1 DFQATT and CDR2 SNEGSKA (reference sequence). This CDR3 spans 11 amino acids. Written as DNA, the CDR3 is TGCAGTGCTAGGTCTAACACTGAAGCTTTCTTT. This encodes CSARSNTEAFF.

The CDR3 DNA reads as TGTGCCAGCAGCCAATGGCCAGCGGGACCACAAGAGACCCAGTACTTC. It yields the protein CASSQWPAGPQETQYF. J is TRBJ2-5 and V is TRBV5-4; 7 bases are a match to TRBD2. The CDR3 contains 16 residues. With V trimmed by 4 bases and J by 2 bases, 11 bases remained unmatched. CDR1 is SGHNT and CDR2 is YYREEE in the germline V gene (reference sequence).